This T cell receptor beta chain was recovered during a study of T cell clones after liver transplantation. Libraries were prepared by immunoSEQ multiplex PCR; TCRdb keeps only in-frame clonotypes and omits some of them. The table has 45,000 to 60,000 clones, about 71% seen once. Whole-study findings and limits: A significant post-transplant drop in circulating graft-donor-reactive CD4 TCRbeta sequences occurred in most of the 8 subjects.

As to this clone: Its antigen is still unknown.

Between the trimmed V and J ends, which lost 0 bases and 6 bases, there was a span of 16 bases. Germline values: CDR1 GTSNPN, CDR2 SVGIG (reference sequence). The CDR3 consists of 15 residues. The sequence was collected from a human patient who received a liver transplant. Some T cells may have originated in the graft donor. The material was CD4+ T cells from blood, obtained at the approximately 15-month timepoint. This sequence joins TRBV30 and TRBJ2-3; tentatively, D is TRBD1 (9 bases). The CDR3 sequence is CAWSVLSGTGDTQYF. The CDR3 DNA follows: TGTGCCTGGAGTGTCCTTAGCGGGACAGGGGATACGCAGTATTTT.